These 10 T cell receptor beta chains share one sample of origin, sequenced in a study of cytomegalovirus exposure and HLA in healthy donors (TCRdb year 2017). Library preparation employed the immunoSEQ multiplex PCR assay. For the multiplex PCR, a mixture combining 60 forward primers for TCR Vbeta segments and 13 reverse primers for TCR Jbeta segments was used. The immuneACCESS repertoire file appears here via TCRdb, limited to in-frame rearrangements. These files lack a portion of the clones; in checked studies, under half of the deficit traces to unresolved V genes, and the cause of the others is not known. The sample data list 150,000 to 200,000 clones, and approximately 80% of these were observed just once. The leading ten clones occupy approximately 1.8% of the sample. The sequenced sample was PBMCs. These receptors were obtained from a woman aged 30 to 39 in good health and CMV-seronegative.

CDR3 DNA: TGCGCCAGCAGCCTAAAACCGGGACAGGGGATTAAGATTAGAAAAGACACTGAAGCTTTCTTT. It translates to CASSLKPGQGIKIRKDTEAFF. The chain is built from TRBV5-1 and TRBJ1-1; 10 bases match TRBD1. The germline gives CDR1 SGHRS, CDR2 YFSETQ. The CDR3 is 21 amino acids. Trimming removed 4 bases from V and 3 bases from J; junction bases left unmatched: 24.

The CDR3 spells CASSYGQGTGGEQFF. The CDR3 DNA sequence: TGTGCCAGTAGCTACGGACAGGGGACGGGCGGTGAGCAGTTCTTC. This sequence joins TRBV19 and TRBJ2-1; 9 positions match TRBD1. Per germline, CDR1 LNHDA and CDR2 SQIVND (reference sequence). Trimming at V came to 6 bases and at J to 9 bases, leaving 12 bases not matched to a gene. The CDR3 sequence is 15 residues long.

This rearrangement joins TRBV6-6 to TRBJ2-7; D not certain. Looked up from germline, CDR1 is MNHNY and CDR2 is SVGAGI (reference sequence). V was trimmed by 4 bases and J by 2 bases, leaving 18 bases between them. The CDR3 is 16 amino acids. In nucleotides, the CDR3 is TGTGCCAGCAGTTCGCCCCGCGGCGTCACTCCCTACGAGCAGTACTTC. It yields the protein CASSSPRGVTPYEQYF.

This chain uses TRBV10-3 with TRBJ1-5; TRBD1 matches 7 bases. CDR3 length: 16 amino acids. Losses at the gene ends were 5 bases for V and 1 base for J; bases not matched to a gene: 8. Per the germline V gene, CDR1 is ENHRY and CDR2 is SYGVKD. This chain's CDR3 is CAISPTGLGSNQPQHF. CDR3 nucleotide sequence: TGTGCCATCAGTCCGACAGGGCTCGGGAGCAATCAGCCCCAGCATTTT.

The chain links TRBV5-4 to TRBJ2-3; tentative D call: TRBD2 (6 bases). V was pared by 4 bases and J by 2 bases, with 17 bases between. The CDR3 sequence is 16 residues long. Germline V gene data show CDR1 as SGHNT and CDR2 as YYREEE (reference sequence). The CDR3 loop reads CASSPLGSGLTDTQYF. The CDR3 coding sequence is TGTGCCAGCAGCCCCCTTGGTAGCGGACTCACAGATACGCAGTATTTT. The whole variable domain, remainder taken from reference TRBV5-4 and TRBJ2-3, is ETGVTQSPTHLIKTRGQQVTLRCSSQSGHNTVSWYQQALGQGPQFIFQYYREEENGRGNFPPRFSGLQFPNYSSELNVNALELDDSALYLCASSPLGSGLTDTQYFGPGTRLTVL.

The rearrangement uses TRBV29-1 and TRBJ2-1, with TRBD2 matching 7 bases. CDR3 length: 14 amino acids. The germline V gene has CDR1 SQVTM and CDR2 ANQGSEA. Trimming removed 7 bases from V and 1 base from J; junction bases left unmatched: 7. The CDR3 nucleotides are TGCAGCGCAATGCGGGGGTTTTCCTACAATGAGCAGTTCTTC. Protein product: CSAMRGFSYNEQFF.

This clone was counted only a few times. The genes are TRBV11-3 and TRBJ2-3; D is uncertain. The CDR3 loop spans 13 amino acids. V lost 1 base and J 1 base, leaving 3 bases between the germline ends. CDR1 and CDR2 from the germline V gene are SGHNT and YENEEA. The CDR3 sequence: CASSLGRTDTQYF. For the CDR3, the DNA is TGTGCCAGCAGCTTAGGGCGCACAGATACGCAGTATTTT.

V gene TRBV19 combines with J gene TRBJ1-2; D is undetermined. The CDR3 length is 12 residues. With 5 bases removed from V and 4 bases from J, the gap between germline ends came to 8 bases. CDR1 is LNHDA, CDR2 SQIVND, per germline (reference sequence). The CDR3: CASSAPGYGYTF. CDR3 sequence (DNA): TGTGCCAGTAGTGCCCCAGGCTATGGCTACACCTTC.

Comments on this clone: An end of the junction does not agree with germline; a read error may underlie this. This chain connects TRBV4-1 to TRBJ2-7; TRBD2 might be the D (6 bases). The CDR3 loop spans 13 amino acids. Per the germline V gene, CDR1 is MGHRA and CDR2 is YSYEKL. The CDR3 protein is CASSQWGEKVPQF. The CDR3 region has the DNA TGCGCCAGCAGCCAATGGGGGGAAAAGGTCCCCCAATTC.

In its sample, this clone was seen a few times. The V call is TRBV19, the J call TRBJ1-2; possibly TRBD1 for D (5 bases). CDR1 and CDR2 (germline): LNHDA, SQIVND (reference sequence). The V and J ends lost 3 bases and 6 bases respectively, with 17 bases between them. The CDR3 is 15 residues long. CDR3 loop: CASSMTSGKGNGYTF. CDR3 nucleotide sequence: TGTGCCAGTAGTATGACCAGTGGCAAGGGGAATGGCTACACCTTC.